This section outlines one T cell receptor (beta chain) sequence together with its context. Antigen specificity is unknown. The germline V and J ends were trimmed by 1 base and 5 bases, with 20 bases remaining between them. The CDR3 is made up of 17 amino acids. Germline CDR1 and CDR2: LNHDA and SQIVND (reference sequence). The sample originates from a study of cytomegalovirus exposure and HLA in healthy donors. Study outcomes and limitations: A later analysis linked a missense DCLRE1C variant to TCR beta V- and J-gene trimming. The listing of roughly 160 TCR beta chains classed them as cytomegalovirus-associated. Certain sequence variants were highly shared and formed a cluster, and this cluster was likely a sequencing artifact. The authors later found most CMV-associated TCR beta chains appeared HLA-restricted.

The PCR had 60 Vbeta and 13 Jbeta primers. The protocol was immunoSEQ multiplex PCR, while the TCRdb copy is restricted to in-frame clones and leaves out a portion. This sample's table reports some 110,000 clones. This sequence joins TRBV19 and TRBJ1-1; D call uncertain. The sample comprised PBMCs. The source is a man under 40 in good health and CMV-seronegative. The CDR3 DNA is TGTGCCAGTAGTATAGTAGCGTTAGGCCCTCAAGGAACTGAAGCTTTCTTT. This codes for CASSIVALGPQGTEAFF.